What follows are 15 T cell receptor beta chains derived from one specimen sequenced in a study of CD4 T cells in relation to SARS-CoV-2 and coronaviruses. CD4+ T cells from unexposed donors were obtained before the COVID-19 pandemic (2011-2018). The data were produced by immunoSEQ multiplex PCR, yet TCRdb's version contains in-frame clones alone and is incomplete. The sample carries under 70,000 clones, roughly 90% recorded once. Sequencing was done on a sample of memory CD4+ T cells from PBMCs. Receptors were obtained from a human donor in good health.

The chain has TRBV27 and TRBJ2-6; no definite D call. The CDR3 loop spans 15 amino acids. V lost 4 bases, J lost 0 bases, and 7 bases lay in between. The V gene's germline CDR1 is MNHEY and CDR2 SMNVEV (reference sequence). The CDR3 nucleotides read TGTGCCAGCAGTTCACTGATCTCTGGGGCCAACGTCCTGACTTTC. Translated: CASSSLISGANVLTF. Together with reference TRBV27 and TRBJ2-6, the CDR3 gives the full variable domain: EAQVTQNPRYLITVTGKKLTVTCSQNMNHEYMSWYRQDPGLGLRQIYYSMNVEVTDKGDVPEGYKVSRKEKRNFPLILESPSPNQTSLYFCASSSLISGANVLTFGAGSRLTVL.

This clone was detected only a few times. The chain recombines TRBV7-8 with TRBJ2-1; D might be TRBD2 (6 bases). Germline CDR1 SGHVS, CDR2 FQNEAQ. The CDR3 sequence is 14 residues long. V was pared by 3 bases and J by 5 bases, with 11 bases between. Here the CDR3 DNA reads TGTGCCAGCAGCTTGGAGCGGGCCAACAATGAGCAGTTCTTC. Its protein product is CASSLERANNEQFF.

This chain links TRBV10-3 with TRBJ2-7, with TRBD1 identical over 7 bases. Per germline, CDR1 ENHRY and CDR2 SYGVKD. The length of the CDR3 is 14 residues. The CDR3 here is CATGEKGDYYEQYF. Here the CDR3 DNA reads TGTGCTACAGGGGAAAAAGGGGATTACTACGAGCAGTACTTC.

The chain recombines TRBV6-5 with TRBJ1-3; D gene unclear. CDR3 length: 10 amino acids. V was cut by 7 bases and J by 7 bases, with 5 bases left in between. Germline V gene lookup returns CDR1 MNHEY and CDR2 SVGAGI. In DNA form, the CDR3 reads TGTGCCAGCAAAGAGAACACCATATATTTT. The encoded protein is CASKENTIYF.

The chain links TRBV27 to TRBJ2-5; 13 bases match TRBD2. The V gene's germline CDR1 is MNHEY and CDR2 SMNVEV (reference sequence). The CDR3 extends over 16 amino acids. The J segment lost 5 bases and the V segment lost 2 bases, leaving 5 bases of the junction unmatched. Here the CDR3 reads CASSLGRLAGGETQYF. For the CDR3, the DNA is TGTGCCAGCAGTTTAGGGCGACTAGCGGGAGGTGAGACCCAGTACTTC.

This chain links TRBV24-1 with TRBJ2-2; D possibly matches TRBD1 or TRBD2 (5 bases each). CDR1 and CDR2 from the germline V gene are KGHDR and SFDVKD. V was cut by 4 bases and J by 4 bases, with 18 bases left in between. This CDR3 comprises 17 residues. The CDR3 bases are TGTGCCACCAGTGACTCGGGTTCAGCAGGGACCACCGGGGAGCTGTTTTTT. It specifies CATSDSGSAGTTGELFF.

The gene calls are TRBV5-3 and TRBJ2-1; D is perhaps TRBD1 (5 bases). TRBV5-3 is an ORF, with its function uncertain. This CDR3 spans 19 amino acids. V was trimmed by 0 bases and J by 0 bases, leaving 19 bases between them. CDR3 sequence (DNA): TGTGCCAGAAGCTTGGGGGGCCAGCGAAATATTAGCTCCTACAATGAGCAGTTCTTC. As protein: CARSLGGQRNISSYNEQFF.

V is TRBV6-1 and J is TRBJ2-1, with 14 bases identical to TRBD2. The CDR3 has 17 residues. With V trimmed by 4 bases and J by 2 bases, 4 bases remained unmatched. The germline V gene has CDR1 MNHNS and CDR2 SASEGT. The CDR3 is CASSAGLAGVPYNEQFF. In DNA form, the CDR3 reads TGTGCCAGCAGTGCGGGACTAGCGGGAGTTCCCTACAATGAGCAGTTCTTC.

CDR3 DNA: TGTGCCAGCATGGGAGAGTTGAGTCAGCCCCAGCATTTT. It specifies CASMGELSQPQHF. This rearrangement joins TRBV5-5 to TRBJ1-5, with no clear D. Trimming removed 6 bases at V and 6 bases at J, with 13 bases between. This CDR3 has 13 amino acids. The V gene's germline CDR1 is SGHKS and CDR2 YYEKEE (reference sequence).

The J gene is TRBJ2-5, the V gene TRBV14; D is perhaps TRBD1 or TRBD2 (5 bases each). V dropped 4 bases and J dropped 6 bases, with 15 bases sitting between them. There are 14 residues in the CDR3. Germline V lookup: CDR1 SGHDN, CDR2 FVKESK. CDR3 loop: CASSRNWVGQTQYF. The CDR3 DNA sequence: TGTGCCAGCAGCCGTAATTGGGTGGGACAGACCCAGTACTTC.

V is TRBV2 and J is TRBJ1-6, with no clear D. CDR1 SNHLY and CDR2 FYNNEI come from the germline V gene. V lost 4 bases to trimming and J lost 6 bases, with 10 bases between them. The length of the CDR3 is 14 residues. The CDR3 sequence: CASSAGRINSPLHF. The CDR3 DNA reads TGTGCCAGCAGTGCTGGACGGATTAATTCACCCCTCCACTTT.

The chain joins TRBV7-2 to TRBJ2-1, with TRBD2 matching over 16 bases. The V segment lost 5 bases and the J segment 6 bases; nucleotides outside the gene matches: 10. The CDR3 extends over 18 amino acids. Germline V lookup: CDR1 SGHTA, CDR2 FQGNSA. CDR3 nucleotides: TGTGCCAGCAGCCTAGGGGGACTAGCGGGAGGGCGGGGCAATGAGCAGTTCTTC. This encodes CASSLGGLAGGRGNEQFF.

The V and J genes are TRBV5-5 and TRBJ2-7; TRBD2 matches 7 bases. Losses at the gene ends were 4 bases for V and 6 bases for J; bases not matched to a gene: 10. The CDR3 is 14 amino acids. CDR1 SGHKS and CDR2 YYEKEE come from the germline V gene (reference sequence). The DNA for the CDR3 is TGTGCCAGCAGCCGGGATCCGTCGGGGGGCGAGCAGTACTTC. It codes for CASSRDPSGGEQYF.

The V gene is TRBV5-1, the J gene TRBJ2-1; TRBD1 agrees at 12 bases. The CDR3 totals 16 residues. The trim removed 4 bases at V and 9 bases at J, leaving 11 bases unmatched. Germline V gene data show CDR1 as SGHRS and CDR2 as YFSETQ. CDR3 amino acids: CASSQRGQGAFFEQFF. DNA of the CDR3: TGCGCCAGCAGCCAGAGGGGACAGGGGGCCTTCTTTGAGCAGTTCTTC.

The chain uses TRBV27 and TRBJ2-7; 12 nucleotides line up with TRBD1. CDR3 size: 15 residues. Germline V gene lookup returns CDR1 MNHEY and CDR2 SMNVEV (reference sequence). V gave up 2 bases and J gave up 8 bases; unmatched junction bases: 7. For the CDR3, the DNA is TGTGCCAGCAGTTTACGGGGACAGGGGGCTTTTAAGCAGTACTTC. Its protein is CASSLRGQGAFKQYF.